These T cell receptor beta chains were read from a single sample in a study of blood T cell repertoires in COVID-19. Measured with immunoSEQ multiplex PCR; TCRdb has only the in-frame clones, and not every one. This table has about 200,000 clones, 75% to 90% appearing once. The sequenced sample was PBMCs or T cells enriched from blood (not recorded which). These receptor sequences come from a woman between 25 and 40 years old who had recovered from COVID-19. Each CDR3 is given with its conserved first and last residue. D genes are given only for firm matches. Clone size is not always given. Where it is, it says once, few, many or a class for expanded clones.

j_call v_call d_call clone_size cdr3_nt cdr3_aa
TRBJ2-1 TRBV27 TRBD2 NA TGTGCCAGCAGTTTGCGTGGGACTAGCGGGAACCGGTATGAGCAGTTCTTC CASSLRGTSGNRYEQFF
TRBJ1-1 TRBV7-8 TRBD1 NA TGTGCCAGCAGCCAGGGGGAGAACACTGAAGCTTTCTTT CASSQGENTEAFF
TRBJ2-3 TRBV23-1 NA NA TGCGCCAGCACGCAACTGATCACAGATACGCAGTATTTT CASTQLITDTQYF
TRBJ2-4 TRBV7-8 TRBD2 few TGTGCCAGCAGCTTCCCTAGCGGGGGAGCCAAAAACATTCAGTACTTC CASSFPSGGAKNIQYF
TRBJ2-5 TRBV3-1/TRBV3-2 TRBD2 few TGTGCCAGCAGCCCCTTACTAGCGGGAGACGAGACCCAGTACTTC CASSPLLAGDETQYF
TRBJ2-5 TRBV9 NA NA TGTGCCAGCAGCGTAGGTAGCGATGGGACCCAGTACTTC CASSVGSDGTQYF
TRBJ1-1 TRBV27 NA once TGTGCCAGCAGTCCGCGACAGGTGGGGACTGAAGCTTTCTTT CASSPRQVGTEAFF
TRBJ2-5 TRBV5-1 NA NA TGCGCCAGCAGCGTTGACAGCCAAGAGACCCAGTACTTC CASSVDSQETQYF
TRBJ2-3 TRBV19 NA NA TGTGCCAGTAGTCCACAGGCAAGCACAGATACGCAGTATTTT CASSPQASTDTQYF
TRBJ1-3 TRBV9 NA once TGTGCCAGCACCCGTGACAGCTCTGGAAACACCATATATTTT CASTRDSSGNTIYF
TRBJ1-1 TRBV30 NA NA TGTGCCTGGAACCCCGGGGAGAGGAACACTGAAGCTTTCTTT CAWNPGERNTEAFF
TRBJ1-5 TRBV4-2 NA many TGTGCCAGCAGCCAACTTGGGGGGGCAGGTAGCAATCAGCCCCAGCATTTT CASSQLGGAGSNQPQHF
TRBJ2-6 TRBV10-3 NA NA TGTGCCGCCGGACAGATGCTCTCTGGGGCCAACGTCCTGACTTTC CAAGQMLSGANVLTF
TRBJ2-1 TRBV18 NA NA TGTGCCAGCTCCCTTAACAGGGAGCGGGAGCAGTTCTTC CASSLNREREQFF
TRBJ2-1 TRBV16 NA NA TGTGCCAGCAGCCAATTTCGTGTCTCGGGTTTGTCCCTCGTGAATGAGCAGTTCTTC CASSQFRVSGLSLVNEQFF
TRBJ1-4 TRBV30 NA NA TGTGCCTGGAGTGGGCAGGGGTTCGGTGAAAAACTGTTTTTT CAWSGQGFGEKLFF
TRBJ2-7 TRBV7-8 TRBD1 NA TGTGCCAGCAGCCACCGGGACAGGGGAAACGAGCAGTACTTC CASSHRDRGNEQYF
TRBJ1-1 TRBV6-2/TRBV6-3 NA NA TGTGCCAGCAGTTACGCACCCGCCAACAGGGTTCGGAACACTGAAGCTTTCTTT CASSYAPANRVRNTEAFF
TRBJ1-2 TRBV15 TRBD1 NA TGTGCCACCAGCAGAGAGGGTGGGGGCAGGGGGATTGGCTACACCTTC CATSREGGGRGIGYTF
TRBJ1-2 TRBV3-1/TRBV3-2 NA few TGTGCCAGCAGCACTATATCGGGGTCCTATGGCTACACCTTC CASSTISGSYGYTF
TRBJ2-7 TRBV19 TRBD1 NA TGTGCCAGTAGTATTACCGGGACAGGCAGAGCCTACGAGCAGTACTTC CASSITGTGRAYEQYF
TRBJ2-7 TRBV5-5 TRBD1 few TGTGCCAGCAGCTTGTTTTTACAGGGGGAGCAGTACTTC CASSLFLQGEQYF
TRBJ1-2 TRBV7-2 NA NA TGTGCCAGCAGCTTAACCGGAGGTGGTAGTGGCTACACCTTC CASSLTGGGSGYTF
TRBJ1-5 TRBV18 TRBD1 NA TGTGCCAGCTCACCCCGGGCCCCCGGGACAGGGAACAATCAGCCCCAGCATTTT CASSPRAPGTGNNQPQHF
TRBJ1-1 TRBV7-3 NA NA TGTGCCAGCAGCTTAGGTCCAGGGGACACTGAAGCTTTCTTT CASSLGPGDTEAFF
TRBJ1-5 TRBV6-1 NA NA TGTGCCAGCAGTGAACGGGAAGGTCAGCCCCAGCATTTT CASSEREGQPQHF
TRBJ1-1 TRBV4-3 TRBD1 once TGCGCCAGCAGCCAAGATCGGGACAGGGCAGCTTTCTTT CASSQDRDRAAFF
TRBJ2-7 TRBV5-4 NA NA TGTGCCAGCAGCTTTAGACAGGCCCCCTACGAGCAGTACTTC CASSFRQAPYEQYF
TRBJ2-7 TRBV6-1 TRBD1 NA TGTGCCAGCAGTGAACGACAGGGTGTCCACGAGCAGTACTTC CASSERQGVHEQYF
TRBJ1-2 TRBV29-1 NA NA TGCAGCGTCCTCAGGGGATCCGGCTACACCTTC CSVLRGSGYTF
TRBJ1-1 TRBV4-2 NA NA TGTGCCAGCAGCCCCCAAACGGGGGAGAACACTGAAGCTTTCTTT CASSPQTGENTEAFF
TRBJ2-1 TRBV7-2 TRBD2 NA TGTGCCAGCAGCTCCGGTTTAGCGGGAGTTAATGAGCAGTTCTTC CASSSGLAGVNEQFF
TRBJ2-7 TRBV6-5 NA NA TGTGCCAGCAGCGGAGCCTACGAGCAGTACTTC CASSGAYEQYF
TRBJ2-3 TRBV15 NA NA TGTGCCACCAGCAGGGGTAGCGGACCGCTCACAGATACGCAGTATTTT CATSRGSGPLTDTQYF
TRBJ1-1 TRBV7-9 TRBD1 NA TGTGCCAGCAGCCGACAGGGAAGCACTGAAGCTTTCTTT CASSRQGSTEAFF
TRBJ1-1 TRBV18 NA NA TGTGCCAGCTCACCCCGTAGTACGGGAACGAACACTGAAGCTTTCTTT CASSPRSTGTNTEAFF
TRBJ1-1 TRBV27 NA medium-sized TGTGCCAGCAGTTTTTTCCAGGGAAACACTGAAGCTTTCTTT CASSFFQGNTEAFF
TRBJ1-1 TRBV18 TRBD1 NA TGTGCCAGCTCTGCCGGGACAGGGGGCACAAACACTGAAGCTTTCTTT CASSAGTGGTNTEAFF
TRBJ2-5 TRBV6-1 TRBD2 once TGTGCCAGCAGTGAAGCGAAGGGACTAGCGGGAGATGAGACCCAGTACTTC CASSEAKGLAGDETQYF
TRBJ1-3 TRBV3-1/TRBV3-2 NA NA TGTGCCAGCCGGGGTGGCGGTGGAAACACCATATATTTT CASRGGGGNTIYF
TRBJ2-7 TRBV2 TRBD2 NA TGTGCCAGCACTGGAACTAGCGGGAGTGTCTACGAGCAGTACTTC CASTGTSGSVYEQYF
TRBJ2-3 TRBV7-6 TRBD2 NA TGTGCCAGCACCCAGTCCAGCGGGGGGCACACAGATACGCAGTATTTT CASTQSSGGHTDTQYF
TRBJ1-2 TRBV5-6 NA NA TGTGCCAGCAGCTTGGTAGAGGGCAGGCAATCGAACTATGGCTACACCTTC CASSLVEGRQSNYGYTF
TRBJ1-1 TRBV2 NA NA TGTGCCAGCAGTCTGTCCTCTCGAGGATCAGCTTTCTTT CASSLSSRGSAFF
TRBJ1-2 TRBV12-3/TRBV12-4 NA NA TGTGCCAGCAGTTTAGCGGCCGTAAAGTTTTACACCTTC CASSLAAVKFYTF
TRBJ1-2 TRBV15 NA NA TGTGCCACCAGCAGAGGACACGAACCCTATGGCTACACCTTC CATSRGHEPYGYTF
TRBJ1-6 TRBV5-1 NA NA TGCGCCAGCAGCTTGGACTCGAGATCCTATAATTCACCCCTCCACTTT CASSLDSRSYNSPLHF
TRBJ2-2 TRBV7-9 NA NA TGTGCCAGCAGCTTTAAAGGGGTCGGCACCGGGGAGCTGTTTTTT CASSFKGVGTGELFF
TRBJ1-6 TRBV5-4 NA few TGTGCCAGCAGCTTGGAAGGGGGTGATAATTCACCCCTCCACTTT CASSLEGGDNSPLHF
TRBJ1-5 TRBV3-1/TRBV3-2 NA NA TGTGCCAGCAGCCAAGAAGGGGGGGGCCCCCTGGGAAATCAGCCCCAGCATTTT CASSQEGGGPLGNQPQHF
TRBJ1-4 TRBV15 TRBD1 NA TGTGCCACCAGCAGTTCATGGACAGGGACTAATGAAAAACTGTTTTTT CATSSSWTGTNEKLFF
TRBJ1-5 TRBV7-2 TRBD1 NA TGTGCCAGCAGCGGACAGGGGAAGACGAATCAGCCCCAGCATTTT CASSGQGKTNQPQHF